The present entry profiles one TCR beta chain with its context. The assay was immunoSEQ multiplex PCR, and TCRdb's table has in-frame clones only and misses some. The table includes some 170,000 clones, roughly 82% detected once. This record comes from a study of blood T cell repertoires in COVID-19. This CDR3 region has 14 residues. Germline-derived CDR1 and CDR2 are MNHEY and SVGEGT. Trimming took off 4 bases at V and 7 bases at J, with 17 bases between the two ends. This receptor was obtained from a woman in her 70s with acute or convalescent COVID-19. Sample: peripheral blood. The J gene is TRBJ2-7, the V gene TRBV6-2 or TRBV6-3, with D tentatively TRBD1 (5 bases). The CDR3 region is CASSFDSFEWEQYF. In DNA, the CDR3 is TGTGCCAGCAGTTTCGACAGCTTTGAATGGGAGCAGTACTTC.